The 17 T cell receptor beta chains listed next were all sequenced from one sample in a study of blood T cell repertoires in COVID-19. Method: immunoSEQ multiplex PCR; TCRdb's copy keeps in-frame clones and lacks some. The sample has 65,000 to 90,000 clones; less than 80% are singletons. The sequenced sample consisted of peripheral blood. Receptor source: a man aged 60 to 69 with active or convalescent COVID-19.

This clone was seen a handful of times. The chain recombines TRBV7-9 with TRBJ1-5; 8 nucleotides line up with TRBD1. Trimming took 5 bases from V and 7 from J; bases not matched to a gene: 4. This CDR3 spans 13 amino acids. The germline CDR1 and CDR2 sequences are SEHNR and FQNEAQ (reference sequence). The CDR3 is CASSGQGQQPQHF. CDR3 sequence (DNA): TGTGCCAGCAGCGGACAGGGACAACAGCCCCAGCATTTT.

This chain joins TRBV12-3 or TRBV12-4 and TRBJ1-6; the D gene is possibly TRBD1 (5 bases). The V gene lost 8 bases and the J gene lost 15 bases, with 11 bases spanning the gap. This CDR3 is built from 10 residues. CDR3 coding DNA: TGTGCCAGCGGGGGGTACCTCCTCCACTTT. Translating gives CASGGYLLHF.

The chain has TRBV6-5 and TRBJ1-1, with TRBD1 matching 7 bases. Germline loops: CDR1 MNHEY, CDR2 SVGAGI. J gave up 7 bases and V 7 bases, and 9 bases lay outside the gene matches. The CDR3 runs to 13 residues. The chain's CDR3 is CASMKGQLFEAFF. The CDR3 DNA reads TGTGCCAGCATGAAGGGACAGCTTTTTGAAGCTTTCTTT.

V gene TRBV25-1 combines with J gene TRBJ1-5; D gene unclear. Per the germline V gene, CDR1 is MGHDK and CDR2 is SYGVNS. V was cut by 3 bases and J by 4 bases, with 7 bases left in between. The CDR3 is 13 amino acids. The CDR3 sequence: CASSDGGNQPQHF. CDR3 sequence (DNA): TGTGCCAGCAGTGACGGAGGGAATCAGCCCCAGCATTTT.

This sequence joins TRBV3-1 (or the pseudogene TRBV3-2) and TRBJ1-2; 8 bases fit TRBD1. Losses at the gene ends were 3 bases for V and 8 bases for J; bases not matched to a gene: 11. The CDR3 is 15 residues long. Per germline, CDR1 LGHDT and CDR2 YNNKEL (reference sequence). CDR3 nucleotide sequence: TGTGCCAGCAGCCAGAAGGACAGGGAGGGATCGGGCTACACCTTC. Its translation is CASSQKDREGSGYTF.

This rearrangement joins TRBV7-2 to TRBJ1-6; TRBD1 aligns across 8 bases. The junction had 6 bases not matched to a gene; V was cut back by 1 base and J by 13 bases. Germline-derived CDR1 and CDR2 are SGHTA and FQGNSA. This CDR3 region has 14 residues. CDR3 nucleotides: TGTGCCAGCAGCTTAGGGGGACAGGTTGGTCCCCTCCACTTT. Its protein product is CASSLGGQVGPLHF.

The chain links TRBV7-6 to TRBJ1-5; D ambiguous. Per germline, CDR1 SGHVS and CDR2 FNYEAQ. The CDR3 length is 15 residues. V shed 1 base and J shed 11 bases, with 18 bases lying between them. The CDR3, as DNA: TGTGCCAGCAGCTTAGGTGGCCCTCGGAACGAGGCCCAGCATTTT. Encoded protein: CASSLGGPRNEAQHF.

The chain uses TRBV30 and TRBJ1-2; TRBD1 aligns across 8 bases. Looked up from germline, CDR1 is GTSNPN and CDR2 is SVGIG (reference sequence). The CDR3 sequence is 15 residues long. Unmatched junction bases numbered 17, after V lost 7 bases and J lost 7 bases. The CDR3 region has the DNA TGTGCCTCCTCACCCCCGGACAGGGAGATAGGTGGCTACACCTTC. Residues: CASSPPDREIGGYTF.

The chain has TRBV7-2 and TRBJ1-1, with TRBD1 matching over 7 bases. The junction had 4 bases not matched to a gene; V was cut back by 3 bases and J by 3 bases. Germline V CDR1 and CDR2: SGHTA, FQGNSA. This CDR3 contains 14 residues. Written as DNA, the CDR3 is TGTGCCAGCAGCTTCAGGGGGAAGGACACTGAAGCTTTCTTT. Encoded protein: CASSFRGKDTEAFF.

V usage is TRBV28 and J usage is TRBJ2-7; 7 positions match TRBD1. Germline lookup yields CDR1 MDHEN and CDR2 SYDVKM. J lost 1 base, V lost 5 bases, and 11 bases had no gene match. The CDR3 extends over 16 amino acids. In DNA, the CDR3 is TGTGCCAGCAGTAGCTCCGGGACAGCATTGTCCTACGAGCAGTACTTC. Its protein product is CASSSSGTALSYEQYF.

This clone was counted only a few times. The chain has TRBV13 and TRBJ1-4, with 9 bases fitting TRBD1. Per the germline V gene, CDR1 is PRHDT and CDR2 is FYEKMQ (reference sequence). Trimming removed 6 bases from V and 8 bases from J; junction bases left unmatched: 10. This CDR3 comprises 15 residues. CDR3 coding DNA: TGTGCCAGCAGAACAACAGGGGGCGCTACGGAAAAACTGTTTTTT. As protein: CASRTTGGATEKLFF.

This rearrangement joins TRBV19 to TRBJ1-2; D not resolved. The CDR3 totals 16 residues. Germline lookup yields CDR1 LNHDA and CDR2 SQIVND (reference sequence). Deletions cut 5 bases from V and 8 bases from J, with 24 bases between. CDR3 loop: CASSASTLASMSGYTF. CDR3 DNA sequence: TGTGCCAGTAGTGCCTCGACTCTGGCTAGTATGAGCGGCTACACCTTC.

This chain connects TRBV2 to TRBJ2-6, with 7 bases fitting TRBD1. Germline assignment: CDR1 SNHLY and CDR2 FYNNEI. Trimming took 10 bases from V and 4 from J; bases not matched to a gene: 7. There are 14 residues in the CDR3. The CDR3 nucleotides read TGTGCCACCCGACAGGGAGCCGGGGCCAACGTCCTGACTTTC. This translates into CATRQGAGANVLTF.

This clone was detected a few times. The chain is built from TRBV10-3 and TRBJ1-1; D is unresolved. CDR1 ENHRY and CDR2 SYGVKD come from the germline V gene. V lost 10 bases, J lost 3 bases, and 12 bases lay in between. This CDR3 is 12 amino acids long. The CDR3 region has the DNA TGTGCCAGCCGCGGGGTGGACACTGAAGCTTTCTTT. It translates to CASRGVDTEAFF.

In this sample, this clone turned up a few times. The rearrangement uses TRBV10-3 and TRBJ1-5, with 8 bases fitting TRBD1. V dropped 2 bases and J dropped 2; count of bases not matched to a gene: 8. The CDR3 is made up of 17 amino acids. From germline, CDR1 is ENHRY and CDR2 SYGVKD. In DNA, the CDR3 is TGTGCCATCAGTGAGATCTTGTCGACAGGGGGCAATCAGCCCCAGCATTTT. Translating gives CAISEILSTGGNQPQHF.

V usage is TRBV10-3 and J usage is TRBJ1-1; tentative D call: TRBD1 (6 bases). Germline lookup yields CDR1 ENHRY and CDR2 SYGVKD. V lost 4 bases and J lost 4, with 13 bases in between. The CDR3 sequence is 14 residues long. The CDR3 DNA reads TGTGCCATCAGTGTTGGGGGCGCGGTCACTGAAGCTTTCTTT. Its translation: CAISVGGAVTEAFF.

This chain joins TRBV19 and TRBJ1-3, with D perhaps TRBD1 (5 bases). From germline, CDR1 is LNHDA and CDR2 SQIVND (reference sequence). The CDR3 length is 17 residues. V was pared by 0 bases and J by 0 bases, with 12 bases between. Written as DNA, the CDR3 is TGTGCCAGTAGTATAGATGTCGACAGCCGCTCTGGAAACACCATATATTTT. This gives the protein CASSIDVDSRSGNTIYF.